The subject of this entry is one T cell receptor (beta chain). This receptor's antigen is unknown. No base qualities exist here, and no much larger clone lies one base off it. This specimen belongs to a study of breast tumors, draining lymph nodes, adjacent tissues (dated by TCRdb to the mid-2010s). In terms of the full investigation: In breast cancer patients, the study compared the TCR beta repertoires of tumor, adjacent nontumor tissue and axillary lymph nodes. The study aimed to assess the relationships and possible T-cell exchange between tumor, surrounding tissue and draining lymph node repertoires in human breast cancer. The study at large found these results: Tumor and nontumor tissue repertoires were found to be significantly more similar in luminal-like than in basal-like breast cancer. A scenario in which most tumor T cells derive from the lymph node and then expand within tumor tissue was judged to be consistent with the data. The study presented the conclusion that tumor T cells originate in lymph nodes as consistent with a hypothesis, not as something directly demonstrated. Tumor T-cell repertoires showed less diversity than lymph node repertoires and more diversity than nontumor tissue repertoires, and tumor T-cell repertoires showed preferential V and J gene usage.

Measured from the cysteine to the phenylalanine, the CDR3 is 14 residues long. Of all the DNA, just the CDR3 is kept, 42 bases in frame from base 1. The germline V gene provides CDR1 KGHSH and CDR2 LQKENI. V is pared back by 6 bases and J by 3 bases, with 12 bases lying between the germline termini. Sequencing took place on an Illumina HiSeq 2000. Multiplex PCR amplification was used to generate the TCR beta chain libraries. The amplified TCR beta chain products were analyzed by high-throughput sequencing. The public reads were quality trimmed at Q25 with fastp and then assembled into clones with MiXCR by TCRdb, keeping productive beta chains. Rows with one shared CDR3 protein collapse into an entry with the most common genes and DNA. Counted in this sample were 120,000 or so distinct CDR3 sequences; approximately 20% of them appeared once. Approximately 3.5% of the sample rests with the top ten. The lymph node samples were taken from the axillary draining lymph nodes of breast cancer patients.

Sequencing was performed on axillary lymph node tissue. The chain is encoded by TRBV18 joined to TRBJ1-5; 5 matching bases give a weak D call of TRBD1. This TCR was recovered from a female donor with breast cancer. Some clones in this sample may be carry-over from other donors' samples. The CDR3 region reads CASSPGASNQPQHF. The bases read TGTGCCAGCTCCCCTGGGGCTTCCAATCAGCCCCAGCATTTT.